Below are 32 T cell receptor beta chains sequenced from a single sample in a study of T cells in Graves' hyperthyroidism and ophthalmopathy. Amplification of TCR beta CDR3 regions used RNA as the template. First-round RT-PCR of the TCR CDR3 relied on the HTBI primer set. Each CDR3 protein gets one entry after TCRdb re-called the multiplex PCR reads with MiXCR. The data contain just under 750,000 distinct CDR3 sequences, about 35% of them seen just once; the ten biggest clones take up around a third. Specimen: blood. The receptors here all came from a middle-aged woman with Graves' hyperthyroidism.

The rearrangement joins TRBV19 to TRBJ2-7; 11 bases line up with TRBD1. There are 15 residues in the CDR3. CDR1 is LNHDA and CDR2 is SQIVND in the germline V gene (reference sequence). V was pared by 8 bases and J by 1 base, with 7 bases of the junction left unmatched. CDR3: CASGTGTGGSYEQYF. Here the CDR3 DNA reads TGTGCCAGTGGGACCGGGACAGGGGGTTCCTACGAGCAGTACTTC.

The V gene is TRBV7-9, the J gene TRBJ2-2, with 10 positions matching TRBD2. The CDR3 sequence is 16 residues long. CDR1 is SEHNR, CDR2 FQNEAQ, per germline (reference sequence). Losses at the gene ends were 5 bases for V and 7 bases for J; bases not matched to a gene: 10. DNA for the CDR3: TGTGCCAGCAGCGATTCGGGACTAGCGTCCGGCGGGGAGCTGTTTTTT. Amino acid sequence: CASSDSGLASGGELFF.

In regard to this clonotype: One base away lies a much larger clone, so this may be a sequencing read error. The CDR3 sequence: CTSSQDTNYGYTF. CDR3 bases: TGTACCAGCAGCCAAGACACGAACTATGGCTACACCTTC. V usage is TRBV7-6 and J usage is TRBJ1-2; D gene uncertain. The CDR3 length is 13 residues. Germline values: CDR1 SGHVS, CDR2 FNYEAQ.

This clonotype has more than one count but fewer than ten. The chain recombines TRBV12-3 or TRBV12-4 with TRBJ1-6, with a tentative D call TRBD1 (6 bases). CDR3 length: 16 residues. The V end was cut by 4 bases, the J end by 10 bases, with 20 bases between. The CDR3 is CASSWEPGHQISPLHF. CDR3 bases: TGTGCCAGCAGTTGGGAACCGGGACACCAAATATCACCCCTCCACTTT.

This clonotype was counted a few times. The genes are TRBV12-3 or TRBV12-4 and TRBJ1-2, with D possibly TRBD1 on 5 matching bases. This CDR3 comprises 12 residues. V was trimmed by 6 bases and J by 6 bases, leaving 11 bases between them. The CDR3 region has the DNA TGTGCCAGCAGGCTGGGCAGGGATGGCTACACCTTC. Protein sequence: CASRLGRDGYTF.

Details on this clonotype: A much larger clone sits a single nucleotide away, making a read error possible. This chain joins TRBV7-9 and TRBJ2-5; perhaps TRBD2 as D (6 bases). The germline V gene has CDR1 SEHNR and CDR2 FQNEAQ (reference sequence). CDR3 length: 15 residues. The ends were cut back, 5 bases at V and 4 bases at J, with 17 bases in the middle. This CDR3 reads CASSSGWSVGETQYF. In DNA, the CDR3 is TGTGCCAGCAGCAGCGGGTGGTCGGTCGGAGAGACCCAGTACTTC. The whole variable domain, remainder taken from reference TRBV7-9 and TRBJ2-5, is DTGVSQNPRHKITKRGQNVTFRCDPISEHNRLYWYRQTLGQGPEFLTYFQNEAQLEKSRLLSDRFSAERPKGSFSTLEIQRTEQGDSAMYLCASSSGWSVGETQYFGPGTRLLVL.

This chain links TRBV29-1 with TRBJ1-2, with a tentative D call TRBD1 (6 bases). CDR1 and CDR2 from the germline V gene are SQVTM and ANQGSEA. CDR3 size: 13 residues. Trimming left V 3 bases short and J 4 bases short, with 12 bases between. CDR3 nucleotide sequence: TGCAGCGTTGACGACGGGGGCGGCTATGGCTACACCTTC. Translated: CSVDDGGGYGYTF.

This clonotype showed up just once. CDR3 protein: CASSWALVTGELFF. In nucleotides, the CDR3 is TGTGCCAGCAGCTGGGCCCTAGTCACCGGGGAGCTGTTTTTT. This chain links TRBV7-9 with TRBJ2-2, with D uncertain. The CDR3 covers 14 residues. Germline-derived CDR1 and CDR2 are SEHNR and FQNEAQ (reference sequence). Trimming left V 4 bases short and J 4 bases short, with 10 bases between.

This clonotype was observed a few times. This chain joins TRBV2 and TRBJ1-2; D ambiguous. This CDR3 spans 15 amino acids. CDR1 and CDR2 (germline): SNHLY, FYNNEI. The V end lost 6 bases, the J end lost 6 bases, and 20 bases lay between the germline ends. DNA of the CDR3: TGTGCCAGCAGGGTCCCGGGCCCTCTAACTGATGGCTACACCTTC. It translates to CASRVPGPLTDGYTF.

About this clonotype itself: No DNA is shown, since the ends of the CDR3 on it are uncertain; the CDR3 is the one TCRdb lists. The J gene is TRBJ2-2, the V gene TRBV2; TRBD1, the table's D call, was not compared with the DNA. Germline CDR1 reads SNHLY; CDR2 reads FYNNEI. The length of the CDR3 is 24 amino acids, counting both ends. The CDR3 reads CASSGAGAGANVLTFGAGTGELFF.

This clonotype appeared a few times. The rearrangement uses TRBV5-1 and TRBJ2-2, with a weak D call TRBD1 (6 bases). CDR3 length: 12 residues. The V end was cut by 3 bases, the J end by 7 bases, with 7 bases between. Germline V gene data show CDR1 as SGHRS and CDR2 as YFSETQ. CDR3 sequence: CASSWTDGELFF. DNA of the CDR3: TGCGCCAGCAGCTGGACAGACGGGGAGCTGTTTTTT.

This clonotype was found many times. The V and J genes are TRBV10-3 and TRBJ2-6, with D hard to call. The germline gives CDR1 ENHRY, CDR2 SYGVKD. The germline V and J ends were trimmed by 5 bases and 0 bases, with 14 bases remaining between them. The CDR3 spans 17 residues. DNA for the CDR3: TGTGCCATCAGTCCACCGGAACAACACTCTGGGGCCAACGTCCTGACTTTC. Protein sequence: CAISPPEQHSGANVLTF.

In its sample, this clonotype was seen many times. The rearrangement joins TRBV7-2 to TRBJ1-2, with unresolved D. Germline CDR1 is SGHTA and CDR2 is FQGNSA. This CDR3 has 13 residues. V was trimmed by 1 base and J by 8 bases, leaving 11 bases between them. The DNA for the CDR3 is TGTGCCAGCAGCTTAGGTTTGAGGGTCGGCTACACCTTC. Translation: CASSLGLRVGYTF.

Concerning this clonotype itself: Germline and junction disagree at one end, which may indicate a read error. This chain links TRBV5-1 with TRBJ1-4, with D uncertain. This CDR3 has 17 amino acids. Germline V gives CDR1 SGHRS, CDR2 YFSETQ. The CDR3 reads CASSFAQEDATNEELFF. CDR3 in DNA: TGCGCCAGCAGCTTTGCCCAGGAGGACGCAACTAATGAAGAACTGTTTTTT.

This clonotype has more than one count but fewer than ten. The chain uses TRBV19 and TRBJ1-1, with D unresolved. V lost 3 bases, J lost 4 bases, and 9 bases lay in between. Per germline, CDR1 LNHDA and CDR2 SQIVND (reference sequence). There are 13 residues in the CDR3. CDR3: CASSINRATEAFF. The DNA of the CDR3 is TGTGCCAGTAGTATCAATAGGGCCACTGAAGCTTTCTTT.

This clonotype was counted between two and nine times. This sequence joins TRBV4-3 and TRBJ2-7, with 8 nucleotides matching TRBD1. V shed 6 bases and J 5 bases; nucleotides not matched to a gene: 6. Per the germline V gene, CDR1 is LGHNA and CDR2 is YSLEER. The CDR3 runs to 13 residues. The CDR3 here is CASSRTGFDEQYF. The CDR3 nucleotides are TGCGCCAGCAGTCGGACAGGGTTTGACGAGCAGTACTTC.

The chain combines TRBV11-3 with TRBJ2-7, with D possibly matching TRBD1 (5 bases). The germline V and J ends were trimmed by 3 bases and 5 bases, with 11 bases remaining between them. Germline-derived CDR1 and CDR2 are SGHNT and YENEEA. CDR3 length equals 13 residues. The CDR3: CASSLNRLHEQYF. DNA for the CDR3: TGTGCCAGCAGCTTGAACAGGCTTCACGAGCAGTACTTC.

In the case of this clonotype: The germline gene is not matched at one end of the junction; a read error may be the cause. V gene TRBV7-9 combines with J gene TRBJ1-1, with no clear D. This CDR3 is 12 amino acids long. Germline CDR1 reads SEHNR; CDR2 reads FQNEAQ (reference sequence). In nucleotides, the CDR3 is TGCGTCAGCAGCTCGGGCACGACTGAAGCTTTCTTT. Encoded protein: CVSSSGTTEAFF.

The CDR3 is CASSEQGAQNTGELFF. As DNA, the CDR3 is TGCGCCAGCAGCGAACAGGGGGCGCAAAACACCGGGGAGCTGTTTTTT. The chain joins TRBV5-1 to TRBJ2-2; TRBD1 agrees at 9 bases. The CDR3 extends over 16 amino acids. Germline CDR1 reads SGHRS; CDR2 reads YFSETQ. Trimming took 4 bases from V and 2 from J; bases not matched to a gene: 6.

Many counts were recorded for this clonotype. The CDR3 here is CAISNIRGHYGYTF. The DNA for the CDR3 is TGTGCCATCAGCAACATCAGGGGGCACTATGGCTACACCTTC. The rearrangement links TRBV10-3 to TRBJ1-2; 8 nucleotides match TRBD1. The CDR3 is 14 amino acids. CDR1 and CDR2 from the germline V gene are ENHRY and SYGVKD. Trimming removed 6 bases from V and 3 bases from J; junction bases left unmatched: 6.

The chain has TRBV4-1 and TRBJ2-2; D unresolved. V lost 1 base to trimming and J lost 2 bases, with 8 bases between them. The germline gives CDR1 MGHRA, CDR2 YSYEKL. The CDR3 has 15 residues. The CDR3 loop is CASSQGRHNTGELFF. The CDR3, as DNA: TGCGCCAGCAGCCAAGGAAGGCACAACACCGGGGAGCTGTTTTTT.

This clonotype was observed many times. The chain is built from TRBV7-3 and TRBJ1-4; no definite D call. Germline values: CDR1 SGHTA, CDR2 FQGTGA. The CDR3 runs 17 residues. Between the trimmed V and J ends, which lost 6 bases and 0 bases, there was a span of 17 bases. The CDR3 sequence is CASSFPFVQTTNEKLFF. The CDR3 coding sequence is TGTGCCAGCAGTTTCCCTTTCGTCCAGACAACTAATGAAAAACTGTTTTTT.

This clonotype was seen only a few times. The CDR3 here is CASSEFSTGFPPRDTQYF. DNA for the CDR3: TGTGCCAGCAGTGAATTTTCAACGGGGTTCCCTCCTCGGGATACGCAGTATTTT. V is TRBV25-1 and J is TRBJ2-3, with D perhaps TRBD2 (5 bases). CDR1 is MGHDK, CDR2 SYGVNS, per germline. The CDR3 spans 18 residues. V shed 1 base and J shed 6 bases, with 23 bases lying between them. Full variable domain (rest looked up from reference TRBV25-1 and TRBJ2-3): EADIYQTPRYLVIGTGKKITLECSQTMGHDKMYWYQQDPGMELHLIHYSYGVNSTEKGDLSSESTVSRIRTEHFPLTLESARPSHTSQYLCASSEFSTGFPPRDTQYFGPGTRLTVL.

This chain joins TRBV6-5 and TRBJ1-5, with TRBD1 as a possible D gene (6 bases). This CDR3 has 15 residues. V was pared by 0 bases and J by 5 bases, with 11 bases between. Germline lookup yields CDR1 MNHEY and CDR2 SVGAGI. The DNA of the CDR3 is TGTGCCAGCAGTTACTCGGGGGCCGGGGATCAGCCCCAGCATTTT. Protein product: CASSYSGAGDQPQHF.

This clonotype appeared a few times. V is TRBV7-9 and J is TRBJ2-3, with D perhaps matching TRBD2 (5 bases). Germline-derived CDR1 and CDR2 are SEHNR and FQNEAQ (reference sequence). Trimming stripped 1 base from V and 2 bases from J, with 10 bases between. The length of the CDR3 is 15 residues. The CDR3 reads CASSLVASITDTQYF. DNA of the CDR3: TGTGCCAGCAGCTTAGTGGCTAGCATCACAGATACGCAGTATTTT.

On this clonotype itself: Since a much larger clone is just one base distant, this may be a read error. The rearrangement joins TRBV7-2 to TRBJ1-6; no firm D call. CDR3 length equals 16 residues. Germline V lookup: CDR1 SGHTA, CDR2 FQGNSA. The CDR3 coding sequence is TGTGCCGGCAGCTTAATAGGCTTACAGATAAATTCACCCCTCCACTTT. Its protein is CAGSLIGLQINSPLHF.

V gene TRBV20-1 combines with J gene TRBJ1-5; D is uncertain. The CDR3 sequence is 16 residues long. V was shortened by 5 bases and J by 0 bases, with 17 bases between the two germline ends. Germline V lookup: CDR1 DFQATT, CDR2 SNEGSKA (reference sequence). In DNA, the CDR3 is TGCAGTGCTCGACCACCGGGAAGTTATAGCAATCAGCCCCAGCATTTT. It yields the protein CSARPPGSYSNQPQHF.

Comment on this clonotype: This may be a read error: a much more frequent sequence differs by one nucleotide. V and J are TRBV7-2 and TRBJ1-1; D is uncertain. The length of the CDR3 is 12 residues. Germline V gene lookup returns CDR1 SGHTA and CDR2 FQGNSA. V lost 7 bases, J lost 8 bases, and 14 bases lay in between. The CDR3: CASTLSGVEAFF. The CDR3, as DNA: TGTGCCAGCACCCTTTCCGGGGTGGAAGCTTTCTTT. Filled out from reference TRBV7-2 and TRBJ1-1, the complete variable domain reads GAGVSQSPSNKVTEKGKDVELRCDPISGHTALYWYRQSLGQGLEFLIYFQGNSAPDKSGLPSDRFSAERTGGSVSTLTIQRTQQEDSAVYLCASTLSGVEAFFGQGTRLTVV.

J is TRBJ1-1 and V is TRBV20-1; 7 nucleotides line up with TRBD1. Trimming removed 6 bases from V and 1 base from J; junction bases left unmatched: 8. The germline CDR1 and CDR2 sequences are DFQATT and SNEGSKA (reference sequence). This CDR3 comprises 14 residues. CDR3 sequence reads: CSATAGGRNTEAFF. The CDR3 DNA sequence: TGCAGTGCAACTGCAGGGGGAAGGAACACTGAAGCTTTCTTT.

This clonotype has more than one count but fewer than ten. V gene TRBV6-5 combines with J gene TRBJ2-2; D perhaps matches TRBD1 (5 bases). The CDR3 sequence is 14 residues long. Per the germline V gene, CDR1 is MNHEY and CDR2 is SVGAGI. V dropped 4 bases and J dropped 6 bases, with 12 bases sitting between them. DNA of the CDR3: TGTGCCAGCAGTTCGCTTCAGGGCGCCGGGGAGCTGTTTTTT. Its translation is CASSSLQGAGELFF.

This clonotype has at least ten counts. The chain has TRBV5-8 and TRBJ1-1; D perhaps matches TRBD1 (6 bases). The CDR3 totals 13 residues. The V gene lost 4 bases and the J gene lost 6 bases, with 13 bases spanning the gap. CDR1 and CDR2 (germline): SGHTS, YDEGEE. The CDR3 coding sequence is TGTGCCAGCAGCACCATCGGGGGCCCTGAAGCTTTCTTT. Translated, it gives CASSTIGGPEAFF.

Points on this clonotype: One junction end does not reproduce the germline sequence, and a read error may be involved. V and J are TRBV5-1 and TRBJ1-1, with D hard to call. CDR3 length: 14 amino acids. CDR1 and CDR2 (germline): SGHRS, YFSETQ. CDR3 amino acids: CTSSLGQADTEAFF. The CDR3 DNA is TGCACCAGCAGCCTTGGTCAGGCAGACACTGAAGCTTTCTTT.